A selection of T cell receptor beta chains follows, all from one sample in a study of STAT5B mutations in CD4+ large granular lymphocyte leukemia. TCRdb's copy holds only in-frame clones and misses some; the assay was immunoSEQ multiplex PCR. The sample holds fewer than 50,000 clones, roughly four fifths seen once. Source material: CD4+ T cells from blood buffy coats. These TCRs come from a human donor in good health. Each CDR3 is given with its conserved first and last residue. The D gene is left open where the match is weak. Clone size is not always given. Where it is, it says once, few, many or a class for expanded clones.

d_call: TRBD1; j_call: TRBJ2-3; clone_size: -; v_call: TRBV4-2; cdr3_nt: TGTGCCAGCAGCCAAGGCCACACAGGGGGCGGTCCAGCCGATACGCAGTATTTT; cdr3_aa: CASSQGHTGGGPADTQYF
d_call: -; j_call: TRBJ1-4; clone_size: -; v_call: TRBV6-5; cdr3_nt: TGTGCCAGCAGTTTTATCGCAGGGGCTACTGAAAAACTGTTTTTT; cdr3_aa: CASSFIAGATEKLFF
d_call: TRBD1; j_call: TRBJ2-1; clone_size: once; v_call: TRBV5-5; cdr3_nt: TGTGCCAGCAGCTTAACGCGACAGGGCTACAATGAGCAGTTCTTC; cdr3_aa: CASSLTRQGYNEQFF
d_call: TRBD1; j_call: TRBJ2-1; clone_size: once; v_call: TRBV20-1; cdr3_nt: TGCAGTGCCCCAGGGGGCAATGAGCAGTTCTTC; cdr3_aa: CSAPGGNEQFF
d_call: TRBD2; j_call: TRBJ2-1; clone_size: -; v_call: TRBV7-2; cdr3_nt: TGTGCCAGCAGCCGAGGGACTAGCGGTTACAATGAGCAGTTCTTC; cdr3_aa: CASSRGTSGYNEQFF
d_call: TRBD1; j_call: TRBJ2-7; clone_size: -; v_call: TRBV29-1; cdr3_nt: TGCAGCGTTGGTGGGACAGCAAAGATCAAGCAGTACTTC; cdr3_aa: CSVGGTAKIKQYF
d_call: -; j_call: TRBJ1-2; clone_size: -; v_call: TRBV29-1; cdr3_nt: TGCAGCGCATGGATAGTCGGCAGTAATAACTATGGCTACACCTTC; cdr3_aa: CSAWIVGSNNYGYTF
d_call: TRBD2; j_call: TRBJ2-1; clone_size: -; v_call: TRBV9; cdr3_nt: TGTGCCAGCAGCGTAGCCCCTAGCGGGAGGGTGAATGAGCAGTTCTTC; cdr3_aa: CASSVAPSGRVNEQFF
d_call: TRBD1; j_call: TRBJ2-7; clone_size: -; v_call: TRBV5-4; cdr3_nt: TGTGCCAGCAGCTGGAACAGGGGCGAGCAGTACTTC; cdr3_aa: CASSWNRGEQYF
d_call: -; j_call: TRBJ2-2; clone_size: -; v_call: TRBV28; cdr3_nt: TGTGCCAGCAGGTACTACACCGGGGAGCTGTTTTTT; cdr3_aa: CASRYYTGELFF
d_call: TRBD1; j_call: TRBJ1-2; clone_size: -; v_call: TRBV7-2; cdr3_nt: TGTGCCAGCAGCTTAGATCAGGGGGCAGGAGGCTACACCTTC; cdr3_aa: CASSLDQGAGGYTF
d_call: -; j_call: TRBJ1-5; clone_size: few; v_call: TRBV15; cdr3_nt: TGTGCCACCAGCGAAGTACGGCAGCCCCAGCATTTT; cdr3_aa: CATSEVRQPQHF
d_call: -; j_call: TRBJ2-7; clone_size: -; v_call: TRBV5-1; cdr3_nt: TGCGCCAGCAGCAGCGACAGCCGGGCCTCCTACGAGCAGTACTTC; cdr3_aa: CASSSDSRASYEQYF
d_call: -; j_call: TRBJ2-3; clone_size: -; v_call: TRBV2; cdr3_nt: TGTGCCAGCGCCGTTGACAGCAGCACAGATACGCAGTATTTT; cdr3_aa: CASAVDSSTDTQYF
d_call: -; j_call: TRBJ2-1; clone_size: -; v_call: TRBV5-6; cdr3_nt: TGTGCCAGCAGCCCTATGGGCAGGGGGGGCCCATCCTACAATGAGCAGTTCTTC; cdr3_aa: CASSPMGRGGPSYNEQFF
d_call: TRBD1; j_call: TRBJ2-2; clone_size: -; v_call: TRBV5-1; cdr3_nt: TGCGCCAGCAGCACGACAGGGGGCGACACCGGGGAGCTGTTTTTT; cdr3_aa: CASSTTGGDTGELFF